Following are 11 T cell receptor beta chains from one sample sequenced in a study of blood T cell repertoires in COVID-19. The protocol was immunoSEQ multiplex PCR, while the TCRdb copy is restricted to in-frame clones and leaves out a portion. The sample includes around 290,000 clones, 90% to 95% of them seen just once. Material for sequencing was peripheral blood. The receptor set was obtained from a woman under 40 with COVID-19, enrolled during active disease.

Here the CDR3 reads CASSQDGNRDGSPQHF. The CDR3 nucleotides are TGCGCCAGCAGCCAAGATGGGAACAGGGATGGGTCGCCCCAGCATTTT. The rearrangement joins TRBV4-1 to TRBJ1-5; D is possibly TRBD1 (6 bases). The germline V gene encodes CDR1 MGHRA and CDR2 YSYEKL. There are 16 residues in the CDR3. With 0 bases removed from V and 9 bases from J, the gap between germline ends came to 18 bases.

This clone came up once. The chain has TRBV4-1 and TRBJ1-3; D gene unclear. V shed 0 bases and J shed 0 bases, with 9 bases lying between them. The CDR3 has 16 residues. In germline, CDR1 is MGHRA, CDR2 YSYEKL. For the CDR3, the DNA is TGCGCCAGCAGCCAAGATAACCTAAGCTCTGGAAACACCATATATTTT. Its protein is CASSQDNLSSGNTIYF.

The CDR3 is CSVELAGVRFF. CDR3 in DNA: TGCAGCGTTGAATTAGCGGGAGTGCGGTTCTTC. The chain has TRBV29-1 and TRBJ2-1, with 9 positions matching TRBD2. CDR1 and CDR2 (germline): SQVTM, ANQGSEA. CDR3 length equals 11 residues. The trim removed 2 bases at V and 15 bases at J, leaving 5 bases unmatched.

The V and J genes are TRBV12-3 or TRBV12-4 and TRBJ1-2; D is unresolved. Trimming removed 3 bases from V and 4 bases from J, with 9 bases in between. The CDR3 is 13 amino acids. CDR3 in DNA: TGTGCCAGCAGTTTCAAGGCGGGCTATGGCTACACCTTC. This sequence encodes CASSFKAGYGYTF.

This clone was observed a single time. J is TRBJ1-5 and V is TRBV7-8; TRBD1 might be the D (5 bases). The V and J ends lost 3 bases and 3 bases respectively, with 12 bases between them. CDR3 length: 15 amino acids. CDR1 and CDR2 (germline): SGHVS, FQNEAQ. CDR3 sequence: CASSLAGTINQPQHF. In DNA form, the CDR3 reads TGTGCCAGCAGCTTGGCCGGGACTATCAATCAGCCCCAGCATTTT.

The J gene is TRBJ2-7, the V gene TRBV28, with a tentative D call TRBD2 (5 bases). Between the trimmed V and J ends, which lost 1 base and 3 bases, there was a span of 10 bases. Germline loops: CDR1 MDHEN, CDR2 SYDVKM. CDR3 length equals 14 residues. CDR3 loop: CASSLFKGVYEQYF. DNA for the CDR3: TGTGCCAGCAGTTTATTTAAGGGAGTCTACGAGCAGTACTTC.

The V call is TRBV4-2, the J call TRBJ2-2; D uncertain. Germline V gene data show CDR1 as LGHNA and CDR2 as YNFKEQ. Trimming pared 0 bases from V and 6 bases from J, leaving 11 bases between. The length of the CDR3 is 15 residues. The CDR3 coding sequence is TGTGCCAGCAGCCAAGACGCGCTAGACCCCGGGGAGCTGTTTTTT. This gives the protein CASSQDALDPGELFF.

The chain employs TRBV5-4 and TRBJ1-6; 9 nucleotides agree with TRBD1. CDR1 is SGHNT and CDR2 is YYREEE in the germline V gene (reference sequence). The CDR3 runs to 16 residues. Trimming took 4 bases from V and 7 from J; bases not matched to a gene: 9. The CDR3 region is CASSEGQGRRNSPLHF. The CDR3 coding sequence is TGTGCCAGCAGCGAGGGACAGGGAAGGAGAAATTCACCCCTCCACTTT. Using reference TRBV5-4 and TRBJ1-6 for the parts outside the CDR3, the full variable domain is ETGVTQSPTHLIKTRGQQVTLRCSSQSGHNTVSWYQQALGQGPQFIFQYYREEENGRGNFPPRFSGLQFPNYSSELNVNALELDDSALYLCASSEGQGRRNSPLHFGNGTRLTVT.

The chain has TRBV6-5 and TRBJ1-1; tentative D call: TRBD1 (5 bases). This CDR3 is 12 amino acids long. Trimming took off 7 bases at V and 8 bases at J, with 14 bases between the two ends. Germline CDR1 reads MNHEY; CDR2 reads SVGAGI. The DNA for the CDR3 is TGTGCCAGCAAGGACACTTACCTGGAAGCTTTCTTT. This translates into CASKDTYLEAFF.

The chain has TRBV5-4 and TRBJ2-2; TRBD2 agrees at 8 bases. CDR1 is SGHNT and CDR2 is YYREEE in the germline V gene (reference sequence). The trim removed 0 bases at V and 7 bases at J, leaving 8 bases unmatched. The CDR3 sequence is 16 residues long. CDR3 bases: TGTGCCAGCAGCTTGGAGTTAGCGGGATGGGGCGGGGAGCTGTTTTTT. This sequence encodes CASSLELAGWGGELFF. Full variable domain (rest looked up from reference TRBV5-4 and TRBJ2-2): ETGVTQSPTHLIKTRGQQVTLRCSSQSGHNTVSWYQQALGQGPQFIFQYYREEENGRGNFPPRFSGLQFPNYSSELNVNALELDDSALYLCASSLELAGWGGELFFGEGSRLTVL.

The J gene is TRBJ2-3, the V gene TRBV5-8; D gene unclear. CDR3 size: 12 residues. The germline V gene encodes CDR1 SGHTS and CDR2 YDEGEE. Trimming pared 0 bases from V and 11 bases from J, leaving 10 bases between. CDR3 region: CASSLGVNGQYF. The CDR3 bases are TGTGCCAGCAGCTTGGGCGTCAACGGGCAGTATTTT.